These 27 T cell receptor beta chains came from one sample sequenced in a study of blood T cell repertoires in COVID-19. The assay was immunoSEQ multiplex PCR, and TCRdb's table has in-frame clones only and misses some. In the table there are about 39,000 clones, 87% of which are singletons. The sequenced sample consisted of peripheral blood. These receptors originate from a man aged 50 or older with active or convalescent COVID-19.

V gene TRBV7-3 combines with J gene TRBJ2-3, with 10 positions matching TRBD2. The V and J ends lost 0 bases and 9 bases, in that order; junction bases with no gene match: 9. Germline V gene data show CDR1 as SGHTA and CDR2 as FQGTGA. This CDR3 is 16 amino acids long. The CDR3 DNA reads TGTGCCAGCAGCTTAACTTTAGCGGGAGGCGGAGAAACGCAGTATTTT. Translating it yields CASSLTLAGGGETQYF.

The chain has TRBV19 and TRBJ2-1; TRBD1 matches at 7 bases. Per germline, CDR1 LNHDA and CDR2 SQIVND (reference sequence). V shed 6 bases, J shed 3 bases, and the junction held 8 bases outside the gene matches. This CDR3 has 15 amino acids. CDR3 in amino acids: CASRQRDSFYNEQFF. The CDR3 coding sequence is TGTGCCAGTAGGCAGAGGGACAGTTTCTACAATGAGCAGTTCTTC.

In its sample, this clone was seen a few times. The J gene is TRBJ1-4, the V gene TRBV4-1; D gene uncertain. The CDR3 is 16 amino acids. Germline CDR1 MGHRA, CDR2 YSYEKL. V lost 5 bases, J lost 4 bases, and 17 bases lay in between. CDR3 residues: CASSSTLGQYNEKLFF. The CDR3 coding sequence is TGCGCCAGCAGCTCGACCTTGGGCCAGTATAATGAAAAACTGTTTTTT.

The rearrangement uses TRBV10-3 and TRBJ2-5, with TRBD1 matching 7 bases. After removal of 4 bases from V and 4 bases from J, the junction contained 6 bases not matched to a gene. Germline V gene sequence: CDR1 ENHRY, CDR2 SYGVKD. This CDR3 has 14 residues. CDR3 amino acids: CAISAGQAGETQYF. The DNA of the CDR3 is TGTGCCATCAGTGCCGGACAGGCGGGAGAGACCCAGTACTTC.

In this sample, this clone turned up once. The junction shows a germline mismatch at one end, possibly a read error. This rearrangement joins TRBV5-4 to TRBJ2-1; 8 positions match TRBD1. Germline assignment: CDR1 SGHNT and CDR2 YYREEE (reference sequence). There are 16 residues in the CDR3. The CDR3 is CASSSGQGSSYNGQFF. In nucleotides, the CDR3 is TGTGCCAGCAGCTCCGGACAGGGAAGCTCCTACAATGGGCAGTTCTTC.

The CDR3 loop is CASSLFGTGSTSSYGYTF. The CDR3 DNA reads TGTGCCAGCAGCTTGTTCGGGACAGGGTCTACTTCCTCATATGGCTACACCTTC. This chain joins TRBV5-6 and TRBJ1-2; the match to TRBD1 covers 9 bases. The CDR3 sequence is 18 residues long. The germline CDR1 and CDR2 sequences are SGHDT and YYEEEE. Germline trimming cut 1 base from V and 5 bases from J; bases unmatched to any gene: 15.

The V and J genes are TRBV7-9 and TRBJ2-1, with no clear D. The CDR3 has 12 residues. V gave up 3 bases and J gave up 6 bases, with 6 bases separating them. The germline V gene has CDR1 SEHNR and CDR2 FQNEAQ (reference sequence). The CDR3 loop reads CASSFSGNEQFF. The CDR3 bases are TGTGCCAGCAGCTTTTCCGGCAATGAGCAGTTCTTC.

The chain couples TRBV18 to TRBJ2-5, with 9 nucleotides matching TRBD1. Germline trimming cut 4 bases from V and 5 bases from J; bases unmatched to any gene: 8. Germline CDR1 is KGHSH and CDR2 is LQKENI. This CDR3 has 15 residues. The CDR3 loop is CASSRLQGAGETQYF. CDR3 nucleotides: TGTGCCAGCTCACGGTTACAGGGGGCAGGTGAGACCCAGTACTTC.

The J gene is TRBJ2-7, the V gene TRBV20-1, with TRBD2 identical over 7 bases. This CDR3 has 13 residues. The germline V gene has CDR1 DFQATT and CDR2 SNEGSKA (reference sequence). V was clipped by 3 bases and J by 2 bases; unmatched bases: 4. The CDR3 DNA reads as TGCAGTGCTAGTACTAGCGTTACCTACGAGCAGTACTTC. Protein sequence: CSASTSVTYEQYF.

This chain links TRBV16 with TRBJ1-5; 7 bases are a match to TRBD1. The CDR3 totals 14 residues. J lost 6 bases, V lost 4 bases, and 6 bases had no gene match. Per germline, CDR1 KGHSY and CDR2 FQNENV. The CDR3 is CASSRPQGSQPQHF. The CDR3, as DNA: TGTGCCAGCAGCCGGCCACAGGGGAGTCAGCCCCAGCATTTT.

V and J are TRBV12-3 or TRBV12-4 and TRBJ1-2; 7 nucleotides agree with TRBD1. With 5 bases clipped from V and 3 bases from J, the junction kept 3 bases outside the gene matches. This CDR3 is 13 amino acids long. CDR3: CASSRQGDYGYTF. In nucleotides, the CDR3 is TGTGCCAGCAGTCGACAGGGAGACTATGGCTACACCTTC.

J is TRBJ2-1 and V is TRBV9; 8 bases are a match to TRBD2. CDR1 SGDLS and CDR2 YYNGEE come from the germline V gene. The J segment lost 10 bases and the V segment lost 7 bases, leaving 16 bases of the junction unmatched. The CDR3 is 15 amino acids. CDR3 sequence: CASGGPGGGRNEQFF. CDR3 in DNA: TGTGCCAGCGGGGGCCCTGGCGGGGGGCGCAACGAGCAGTTCTTC.

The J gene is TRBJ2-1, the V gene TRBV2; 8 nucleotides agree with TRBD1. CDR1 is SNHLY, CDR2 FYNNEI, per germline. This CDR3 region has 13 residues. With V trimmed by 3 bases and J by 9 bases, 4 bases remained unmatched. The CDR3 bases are TGTGCCAGCAGTGACAGGGGGCGCGTTGAGCAGTTCTTC. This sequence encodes CASSDRGRVEQFF.

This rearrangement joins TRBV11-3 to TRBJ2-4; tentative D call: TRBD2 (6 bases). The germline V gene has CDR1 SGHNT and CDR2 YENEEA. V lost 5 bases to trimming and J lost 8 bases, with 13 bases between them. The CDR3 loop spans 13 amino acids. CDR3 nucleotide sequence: TGTGCCAGCAGCGCCTTCGGGAGTGACATTCAGTACTTC. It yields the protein CASSAFGSDIQYF.

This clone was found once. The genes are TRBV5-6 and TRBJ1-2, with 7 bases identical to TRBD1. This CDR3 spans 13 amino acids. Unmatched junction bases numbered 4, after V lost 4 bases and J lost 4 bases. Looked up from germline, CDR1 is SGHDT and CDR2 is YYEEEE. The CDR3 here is CASSQGQSYGYTF. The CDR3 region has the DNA TGTGCCAGCAGCCAGGGACAGTCCTATGGCTACACCTTC.

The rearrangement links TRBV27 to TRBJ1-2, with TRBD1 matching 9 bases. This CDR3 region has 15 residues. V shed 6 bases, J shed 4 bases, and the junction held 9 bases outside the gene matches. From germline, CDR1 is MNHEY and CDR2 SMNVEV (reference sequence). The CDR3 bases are TGTGCCAGCAGCCTGTCCGGGACAGGGTTCTATGGCTACACCTTC. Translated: CASSLSGTGFYGYTF.

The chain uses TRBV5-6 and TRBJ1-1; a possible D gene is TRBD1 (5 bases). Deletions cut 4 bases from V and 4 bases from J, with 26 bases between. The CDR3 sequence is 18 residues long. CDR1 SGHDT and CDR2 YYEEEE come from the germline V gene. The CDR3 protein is CASSLTGEGPYGSTEAFF. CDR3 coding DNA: TGTGCCAGCAGCCTCACGGGGGAGGGACCTTATGGTAGCACTGAAGCTTTCTTT.

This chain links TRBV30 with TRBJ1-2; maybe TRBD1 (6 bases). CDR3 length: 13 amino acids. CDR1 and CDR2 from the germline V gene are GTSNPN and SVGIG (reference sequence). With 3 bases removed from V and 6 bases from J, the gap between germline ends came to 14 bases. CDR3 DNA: TGTGCCTGGAGAAATAGGGGGGGAAATGGCTACACCTTC. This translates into CAWRNRGGNGYTF.

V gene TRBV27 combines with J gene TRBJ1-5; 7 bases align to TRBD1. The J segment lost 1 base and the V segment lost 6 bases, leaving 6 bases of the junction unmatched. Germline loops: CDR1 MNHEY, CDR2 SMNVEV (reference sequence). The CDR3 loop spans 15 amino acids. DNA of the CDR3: TGTGCCAGCAGCCTTGAGGGACAGAGCAATCAGCCCCAGCATTTT. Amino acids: CASSLEGQSNQPQHF.

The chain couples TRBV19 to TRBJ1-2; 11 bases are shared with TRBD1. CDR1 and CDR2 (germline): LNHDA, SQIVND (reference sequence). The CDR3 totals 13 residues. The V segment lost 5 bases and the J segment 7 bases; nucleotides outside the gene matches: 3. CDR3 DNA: TGTGCCAGTAGTTTCGGACAGGGGGCTGGCTACACCTTC. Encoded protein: CASSFGQGAGYTF. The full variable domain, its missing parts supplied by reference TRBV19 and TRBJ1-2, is DGGITQSPKYLFRKEGQNVTLSCEQNLNHDAMYWYRQDPGQGLRLIYYSQIVNDFQKGDIAEGYSVSREKKESFPLTVTSAQKNPTAFYLCASSFGQGAGYTFGSGTRLTVV.

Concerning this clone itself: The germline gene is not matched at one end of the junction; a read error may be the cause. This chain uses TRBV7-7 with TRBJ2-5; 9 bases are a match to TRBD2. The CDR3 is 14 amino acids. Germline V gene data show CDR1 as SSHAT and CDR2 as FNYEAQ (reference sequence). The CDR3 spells CASSARGGGETQYF. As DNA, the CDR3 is TGTGCTAGCAGCGCGCGGGGGGGCGGAGAGACCCAGTACTTC.

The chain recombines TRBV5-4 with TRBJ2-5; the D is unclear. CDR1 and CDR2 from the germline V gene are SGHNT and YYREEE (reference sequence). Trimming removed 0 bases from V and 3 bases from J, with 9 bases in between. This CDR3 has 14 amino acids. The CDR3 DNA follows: TGTGCCAGCAGCTTGGGAGACATAGAAGAGACCCAGTACTTC. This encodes CASSLGDIEETQYF.

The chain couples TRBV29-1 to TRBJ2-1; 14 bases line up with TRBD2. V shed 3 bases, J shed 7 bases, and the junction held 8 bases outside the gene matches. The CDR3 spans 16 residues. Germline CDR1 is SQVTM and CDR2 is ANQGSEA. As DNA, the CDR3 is TGCAGCGTTGACTCGGGACTAGCGGGAGATGCGAATGAGCAGTTCTTC. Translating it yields CSVDSGLAGDANEQFF.

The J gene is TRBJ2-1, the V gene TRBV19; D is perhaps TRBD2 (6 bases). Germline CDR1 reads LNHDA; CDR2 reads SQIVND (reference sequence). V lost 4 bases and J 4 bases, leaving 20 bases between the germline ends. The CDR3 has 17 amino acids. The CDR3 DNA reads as TGTGCCAGTAGTAGCCGGCAAATCGCGGGGAGTTACAATGAGCAGTTCTTC. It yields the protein CASSSRQIAGSYNEQFF.

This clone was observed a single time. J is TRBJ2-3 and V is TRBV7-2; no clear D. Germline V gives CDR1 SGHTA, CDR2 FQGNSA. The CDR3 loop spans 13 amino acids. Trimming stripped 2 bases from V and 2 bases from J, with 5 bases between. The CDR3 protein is CASSLTNTDTQYF. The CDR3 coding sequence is TGTGCCAGCAGCTTAACAAACACAGATACGCAGTATTTT. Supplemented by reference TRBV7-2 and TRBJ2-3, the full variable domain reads GAGVSQSPSNKVTEKGKDVELRCDPISGHTALYWYRQSLGQGLEFLIYFQGNSAPDKSGLPSDRFSAERTGGSVSTLTIQRTQQEDSAVYLCASSLTNTDTQYFGPGTRLTVL.

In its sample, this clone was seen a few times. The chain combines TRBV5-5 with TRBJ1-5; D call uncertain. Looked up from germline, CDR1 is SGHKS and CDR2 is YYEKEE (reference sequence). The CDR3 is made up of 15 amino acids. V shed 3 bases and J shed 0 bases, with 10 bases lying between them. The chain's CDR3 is CASSSYSYSNQPQHF. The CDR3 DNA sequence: TGTGCCAGCAGCTCTTACAGTTATAGCAATCAGCCCCAGCATTTT.

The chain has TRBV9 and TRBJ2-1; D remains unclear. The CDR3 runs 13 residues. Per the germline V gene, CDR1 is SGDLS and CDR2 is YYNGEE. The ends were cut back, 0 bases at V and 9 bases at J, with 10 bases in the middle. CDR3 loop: CASSVDLASEQFF. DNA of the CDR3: TGTGCCAGCAGCGTAGACTTAGCCAGTGAGCAGTTCTTC.